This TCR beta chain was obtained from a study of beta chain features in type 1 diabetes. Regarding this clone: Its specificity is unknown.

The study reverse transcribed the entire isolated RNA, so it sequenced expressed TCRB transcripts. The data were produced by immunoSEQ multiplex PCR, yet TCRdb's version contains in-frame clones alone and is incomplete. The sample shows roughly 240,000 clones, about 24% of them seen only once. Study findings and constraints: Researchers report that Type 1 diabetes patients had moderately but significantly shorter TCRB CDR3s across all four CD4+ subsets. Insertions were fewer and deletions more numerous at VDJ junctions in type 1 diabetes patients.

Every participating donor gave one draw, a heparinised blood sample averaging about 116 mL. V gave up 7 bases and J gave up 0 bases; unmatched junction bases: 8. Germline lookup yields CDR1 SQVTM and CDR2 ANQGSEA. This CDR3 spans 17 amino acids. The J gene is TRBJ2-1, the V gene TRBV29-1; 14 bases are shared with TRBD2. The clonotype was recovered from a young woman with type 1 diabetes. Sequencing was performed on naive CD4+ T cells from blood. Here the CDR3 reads CSARLAGGISSYNEQFF. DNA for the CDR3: TGCAGCGCCCGACTAGCGGGAGGGATTAGCTCCTACAATGAGCAGTTCTTC.